These 27 T cell receptor beta chains originate from one sample sequenced in a study of T cells in Graves' hyperthyroidism and ophthalmopathy (dated by TCRdb to between 2018 and 2021). The library relied on multiplex PCR. Data came from an Illumina HiSeq 2000. The TCR beta CDR3 regions were amplified from the RNA transcripts. The TCR CDR3 was subjected to a first round of RT-PCR using the HTBI primer set and the Qiagen OneStep RT-PCR kit. The public reads were quality trimmed at Q25 with fastp and then assembled into clones with MiXCR by TCRdb, keeping productive beta chains. Every distinct CDR3 protein forms one entry, paired with its most common genes and DNA. For this sample the table gives roughly 380,000 distinct CDR3 sequences, of which over 15% were detected only once. The ten top clones hold around a sixth of the sample. The sample taken for sequencing was blood. These receptors were collected from a woman aged 40 to 50 with Graves' ophthalmopathy.

This clonotype was recorded many times. The genes are TRBV6-2 or TRBV6-3 and TRBJ2-7, with 11 bases that match TRBD2. The CDR3 covers 13 residues. In germline, CDR1 is MNHEY, CDR2 SVGEGT. V trimming: 9 bases; J trimming: 6 bases; junction bases outside the gene matches: 7. Here the CDR3 DNA reads TGTGCCAGTCGGACTAGCGGGTGGGGCGAGCAGTACTTC. Amino acid sequence: CASRTSGWGEQYF.

This clonotype came up many times. Since a much larger clone is just one base distant, this may be a read error. This chain uses TRBV19 with TRBJ2-2; 7 bases are a match to TRBD2. Germline lookup yields CDR1 LNHDA and CDR2 SQIVND (reference sequence). CDR3 length: 17 amino acids. The CDR3 sequence: CASSMRATSTGTGELLF. CDR3 DNA sequence: TGTGCCAGTAGTATGAGGGCGACTAGCACGGGCACCGGGGAGCTGCTTTTT.

At least ten counts were recorded for this clonotype. The chain couples TRBV15 to TRBJ1-5; D is possibly TRBD1 (6 bases). The V gene's germline CDR1 is LNHNV and CDR2 YYDKDF (reference sequence). Trimming took 3 bases from V and 0 from J, leaving 12 bases between them. The CDR3 is 16 residues long. The CDR3 region is CATSRRGSSSNQPQHF. The CDR3 DNA follows: TGTGCCACCAGCAGGAGGGGGTCTAGTAGCAATCAGCCCCAGCATTTT. The full variable domain, completed using reference TRBV15 and TRBJ1-5, is DAMVIQNPRYQVTQFGKPVTLSCSQTLNHNVMYWYQQKSSQAPKLLFHYYDKDFNNEADTPDNFQSRRPNTSFCFLDIRSPGLGDTAMYLCATSRRGSSSNQPQHFGDGTRLSIL.

This clonotype was recorded many times. This chain uses TRBV12-3 or TRBV12-4 with TRBJ2-5; the D gene is possibly TRBD1 (6 bases). This CDR3 contains 15 residues. V shed 6 bases and J shed 1 base, with 15 bases lying between them. This CDR3 reads CASSRQVERQETQYF. CDR3 coding DNA: TGTGCCAGCAGCCGACAGGTGGAGCGCCAAGAGACCCAGTACTTC.

In its sample, this clonotype was seen many times. This chain links TRBV18 with TRBJ1-1; no clear D. Trimming pared 3 bases from V and 10 bases from J, leaving 9 bases between. Germline CDR1 KGHSH, CDR2 LQKENI. The CDR3 runs to 11 residues. The chain's CDR3 is CASSPKGRAFF. The CDR3 DNA reads as TGTGCCAGCTCACCTAAAGGGAGAGCTTTCTTT.

This clonotype appeared many times. CDR3 nucleotide sequence: TGTGCCAGCGTGAACAGGGTTGATCGCGAGCAGTACTTC. It is translated as CASVNRVDREQYF. The chain couples TRBV6-1 to TRBJ2-7; D possibly corresponds to TRBD1 (6 bases). The CDR3 loop spans 13 amino acids. Trimming took off 8 bases at V and 6 bases at J, with 17 bases between the two ends. CDR1 MNHNS and CDR2 SASEGT come from the germline V gene.

The chain is built from TRBV7-8 and TRBJ2-7; possible D gene TRBD2, 6 bases. Germline V gene lookup returns CDR1 SGHVS and CDR2 FQNEAQ. This CDR3 is 17 amino acids long. Trimming removed 1 base from V and 6 bases from J, with 22 bases in between. The CDR3 is CASSLEGGETVLAEQYF. The DNA of the CDR3 is TGTGCCAGCAGCTTAGAGGGCGGGGAGACGGTCCTCGCCGAGCAGTACTTC.

The J gene is TRBJ2-7, the V gene TRBV29-1; TRBD2 agrees at 13 bases. Germline CDR1 reads SQVTM; CDR2 reads ANQGSEA. The CDR3 consists of 14 residues. Trimming took 6 bases from V and 2 from J; bases not matched to a gene: 4. Written as DNA, the CDR3 is TGCAGCGTCCTAGGGACTAGCGGGGCCTACGAGCAGTACTTC. Translated, it gives CSVLGTSGAYEQYF.

The rearrangement joins TRBV27 to TRBJ1-2, with 9 bases aligning to TRBD1. Trimming cost V 3 bases and J 8 bases; bases outside gene matches: 4. CDR3 size: 13 residues. Germline V gene lookup returns CDR1 MNHEY and CDR2 SMNVEV (reference sequence). CDR3 DNA: TGTGCCAGCAGTTTGGGGACAGGGAGAGGCTACACCTTC. This gives the protein CASSLGTGRGYTF.

In its sample, this clonotype was seen many times. The rearrangement links TRBV11-2 to TRBJ2-7, with D perhaps given as TRBD1 or TRBD2 (5 bases each). Deletions cut 5 bases from V and 3 bases from J, with 17 bases between. The CDR3 consists of 15 residues. Germline loops: CDR1 SGHAT, CDR2 FQNNGV. The CDR3 spells CASSGLRGRRYEQYF. In nucleotides, the CDR3 is TGTGCCAGCAGCGGGTTGAGGGGACGGCGCTACGAGCAGTACTTC.

This clonotype showed up many times. This chain links TRBV15 with TRBJ2-7, with a weak D call TRBD2 (6 bases). V lost 0 bases, J lost 7 bases, and 22 bases lay in between. This CDR3 comprises 17 residues. Looked up from germline, CDR1 is LNHNV and CDR2 is YYDKDF (reference sequence). The CDR3: CATSREAPGREVGEQYF. The CDR3 DNA reads TGTGCCACCAGCAGAGAGGCCCCGGGCAGGGAGGTGGGGGAGCAGTACTTC.

This clonotype was seen more than once but under ten times. The gene calls are TRBV7-8 and TRBJ1-1; 9 bases line up with TRBD1. The CDR3 consists of 17 residues. V shed 8 bases, J shed 6 bases, and the junction held 19 bases outside the gene matches. Germline CDR1 reads SGHVS; CDR2 reads FQNEAQ. The CDR3 here is CASQSRGGTGRMPEAFF. CDR3 in DNA: TGTGCCAGCCAAAGCAGGGGAGGGACAGGGAGAATGCCTGAAGCTTTCTTT. The full variable domain, completed using reference TRBV7-8 and TRBJ1-1, is GAGVSQSPRYKVAKRGQDVALRCDPISGHVSLFWYQQALGQGPEFLTYFQNEAQLDKSGLPSDRFFAERPEGSVSTLKIQRTQQEDSAVYLCASQSRGGTGRMPEAFFGQGTRLTVV.

This chain joins TRBV7-8 and TRBJ1-3; D gene uncertain. The germline CDR1 and CDR2 sequences are SGHVS and FQNEAQ. The length of the CDR3 is 15 residues. V was trimmed by 2 bases and J by 0 bases, leaving 8 bases between them. The CDR3, as DNA: TGTGCCAGCAGCTTATCGTTCCACTCTGGAAACACCATATATTTT. Residues: CASSLSFHSGNTIYF.

This clonotype came up many times. The chain couples TRBV7-9 to TRBJ1-1; possibly TRBD1 for D (5 bases). The CDR3 is 13 amino acids. CDR1 and CDR2 from the germline V gene are SEHNR and FQNEAQ (reference sequence). Between the trimmed V and J ends, which lost 1 base and 10 bases, there was a span of 13 bases. The CDR3 is CASSLGIPGGAFF. The CDR3 DNA reads as TGTGCCAGCAGCTTAGGTATTCCGGGGGGAGCTTTCTTT. Full variable domain (remainder filled in from reference TRBV7-9 and TRBJ1-1): DTGVSQNPRHKITKRGQNVTFRCDPISEHNRLYWYRQTLGQGPEFLTYFQNEAQLEKSRLLSDRFSAERPKGSFSTLEIQRTEQGDSAMYLCASSLGIPGGAFFGQGTRLTVV.

Only a few counts were recorded for this clonotype. This rearrangement joins TRBV12-3 or TRBV12-4 to TRBJ1-1, with a weak D call TRBD1 (5 bases). V was pared by 3 bases and J by 6 bases, with 8 bases between. The CDR3 consists of 12 residues. The CDR3 loop is CASSLTDSEAFF. CDR3 bases: TGTGCCAGCAGTTTGACAGACTCTGAAGCTTTCTTT.

The chain combines TRBV28 with TRBJ2-7; D might be TRBD1 (5 bases). This CDR3 spans 15 amino acids. Germline loops: CDR1 MDHEN, CDR2 SYDVKM. V was trimmed by 6 bases and J by 0 bases, leaving 15 bases between them. CDR3 DNA: TGTGCCAGCAGAATGGACACGGTACACTCCTACGAGCAGTACTTC. Translating it yields CASRMDTVHSYEQYF.

There are a few counts of this clonotype. This chain connects TRBV7-8 to TRBJ2-7, with 7 bases lining up with TRBD2. The CDR3 sequence is 18 residues long. Germline CDR1 SGHVS, CDR2 FQNEAQ. Germline trimming cut 5 bases from V and 3 bases from J; bases unmatched to any gene: 19. CDR3: CASSPLQNLAVGNYEQYF. For the CDR3, the DNA is TGTGCCAGCAGCCCTCTCCAAAACCTAGCGGTAGGGAACTACGAGCAGTACTTC.

This clonotype was seen many times. This chain links TRBV6-5 with TRBJ2-5; D possibly corresponds to TRBD2 (6 bases). The V end lost 5 bases, the J end lost 2 bases, and 12 bases lay between the germline ends. The CDR3 sequence is 14 residues long. Germline V gene sequence: CDR1 MNHEY, CDR2 SVGAGI. This chain's CDR3 is CASSPSAGQETQYF. In DNA form, the CDR3 reads TGTGCCAGCAGTCCTTCCGCGGGACAAGAGACCCAGTACTTC.

In the case of this clonotype: A much larger clone differs from this one at a single base, so this may be a read error. The gene calls are TRBV28 and TRBJ2-7; no clear D. Per the germline V gene, CDR1 is MDHEN and CDR2 is SYDVKM. V shed 10 bases and J shed 2 bases, with 15 bases lying between them. The CDR3 length is 13 residues. This CDR3 reads CANTLTGAYEQYF. In DNA, the CDR3 is TGTGCCAACACCCTGACTGGAGCCTACGAGCAGTACTTC. Complete variable domain (other parts from reference TRBV28 and TRBJ2-7): DVKVTQSSRYLVKRTGEKVFLECVQDMDHENMFWYRQDPGLGLRLIYFSYDVKMKEKGDIPEGYSVSREKKERFSLILESASTNQTSMYLCANTLTGAYEQYFGPGTRLTVT.

This clonotype was detected a few times. This chain connects TRBV28 to TRBJ2-5; 8 bases are a match to TRBD1. The germline gives CDR1 MDHEN, CDR2 SYDVKM. The trim removed 5 bases at V and 0 bases at J, leaving 8 bases unmatched. This CDR3 region has 16 residues. The CDR3 coding sequence is TGTGCCAGCAGTCCTCTGGGACAGGAACACCAAGAGACCCAGTACTTC. Amino acids: CASSPLGQEHQETQYF.

This clonotype appeared many times. The genes are TRBV28 and TRBJ1-2, with D possibly being TRBD1 (5 bases). V was clipped by 3 bases and J by 4 bases, with 12 bases between them. CDR1 is MDHEN, CDR2 SYDVKM, per germline. The CDR3 loop spans 14 amino acids. The DNA of the CDR3 is TGTGCCAGCAGTTTGGACACCAGTCCCTATGGCTACACCTTC. This codes for CASSLDTSPYGYTF.

This clonotype was seen at least ten times. The chain employs TRBV25-1 and TRBJ2-2; D perhaps matches TRBD1 (6 bases). Trimming stripped 0 bases from V and 5 bases from J, with 13 bases between. The length of the CDR3 is 16 residues. Germline CDR1 MGHDK, CDR2 SYGVNS. CDR3 sequence reads: CASSEYGTGSTGELFF. DNA of the CDR3: TGTGCCAGCAGTGAATATGGAACAGGGAGTACCGGGGAGCTGTTTTTT.

This clonotype was found many times. The chain has TRBV11-2 and TRBJ2-7; 13 positions match TRBD2. The CDR3 runs to 14 residues. The J segment lost 7 bases and the V segment lost 5 bases, leaving 5 bases of the junction unmatched. Germline V gene sequence: CDR1 SGHAT, CDR2 FQNNGV. The CDR3 spells CASSPWTSGSEQYF. CDR3 bases: TGTGCCAGCAGCCCCTGGACTAGCGGGAGTGAGCAGTACTTC.

This clonotype was counted at least ten times. V gene TRBV27 combines with J gene TRBJ2-7; D is perhaps TRBD2 (6 bases). Per the germline V gene, CDR1 is MNHEY and CDR2 is SMNVEV (reference sequence). The CDR3 runs to 14 residues. V was pared by 4 bases and J by 4 bases, with 14 bases between. CDR3 coding DNA: TGTGCCAGCAGTTCCCGCGGGGCTCAATACGAGCAGTACTTC. Its protein is CASSSRGAQYEQYF.

This clonotype was recorded at least ten times. The gene calls are TRBV11-1 and TRBJ1-3; D uncertain. Germline CDR1 reads SGHAT; CDR2 reads FQDESV (reference sequence). There are 15 residues in the CDR3. V lost 2 bases and J 0 bases, leaving 8 bases between the germline ends. In DNA form, the CDR3 reads TGTGCCAGCAGCTTAAGGACCAGCTCTGGAAACACCATATATTTT. Translation: CASSLRTSSGNTIYF.

This clonotype was seen many times. The V gene is TRBV19, the J gene TRBJ1-5; 7 bases fit TRBD1. Germline trimming cut 4 bases from V and 5 bases from J; bases unmatched to any gene: 14. The CDR3 totals 17 residues. CDR1 is LNHDA and CDR2 is SQIVND in the germline V gene (reference sequence). The DNA of the CDR3 is TGTGCCAGTAGTAGTTTCGGGACAGCCCGTCTTCATCAGCCCCAGCATTTT. This encodes CASSSFGTARLHQPQHF.

This clonotype came up many times. The V and J genes are TRBV9 and TRBJ1-2; tentative D call: TRBD1 (6 bases). The CDR3 runs 17 residues. The ends were cut back, 4 bases at V and 5 bases at J, with 24 bases in the middle. Germline assignment: CDR1 SGDLS and CDR2 YYNGEE. The CDR3 DNA is TGTGCCAGCAGCACAGGAGGTAGGGGGACGGCGATATATGGCTACACCTTC. Translating it yields CASSTGGRGTAIYGYTF.